This T cell receptor (beta chain) was found in a study of blood T cells in healthy people across ages. Germline values: CDR1 SQVTM, CDR2 ANQGSEA. The CDR3 covers 17 residues. A second 7 to 11 cycle PCR used barcoded and J-beta primers. TCRdb re-called the 5' RACE reads through MiXCR, storing one row per CDR3 protein. The sample shows roughly 2 million distinct CDR3 sequences, around half of them seen only once. What was sequenced was blood. The origin of this receptor is a woman in her forties in good health. This chain joins TRBV29-1 and TRBJ1-5; 8 positions match TRBD1. CDR3 bases: TGCCGCGACGCAACAGGACAGGGAACCTATAGCAATCAGCCCCAGCATTTT. It is translated as CRDATGQGTYSNQPQHF.